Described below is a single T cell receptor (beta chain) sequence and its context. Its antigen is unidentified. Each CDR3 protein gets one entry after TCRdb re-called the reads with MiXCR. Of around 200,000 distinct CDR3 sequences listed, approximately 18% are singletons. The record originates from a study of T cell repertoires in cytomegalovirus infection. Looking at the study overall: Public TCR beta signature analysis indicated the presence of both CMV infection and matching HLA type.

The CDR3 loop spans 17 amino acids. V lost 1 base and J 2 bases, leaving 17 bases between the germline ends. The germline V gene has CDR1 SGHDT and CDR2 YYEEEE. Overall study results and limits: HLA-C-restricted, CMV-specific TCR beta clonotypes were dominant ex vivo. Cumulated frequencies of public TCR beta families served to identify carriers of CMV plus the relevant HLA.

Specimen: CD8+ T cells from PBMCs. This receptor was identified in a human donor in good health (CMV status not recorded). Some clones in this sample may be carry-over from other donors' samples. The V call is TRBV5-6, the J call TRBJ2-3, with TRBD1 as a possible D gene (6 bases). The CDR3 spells CASSLSAQGFFTDTQYF. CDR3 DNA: TGTGCCAGCAGCTTGTCGGCGCAGGGGTTTTTCACAGATACGCAGTATTTT.